Included here is one T cell receptor beta chain sequence, with context. Other DNA variants within this sample encode the same CDR3. Method: immunoSEQ multiplex PCR; TCRdb's copy keeps in-frame clones and lacks some. Of some 260,000 clones listed, 88% are singletons. The data originate from a study of blood T cell repertoires in COVID-19. The sequenced sample consisted of peripheral blood. This TCR was recovered from a woman in her twenties or thirties with COVID-19, enrolled during active disease.

The CDR3 DNA is TGTGCCAGCAGTTACTCGAGGGTGGATACGCAGTATTTT. Its protein product is CASSYSRVDTQYF. The gene calls are TRBV6-5 and TRBJ2-3, with D perhaps TRBD2 (5 bases). Trimming took 0 bases from V and 6 from J, leaving 7 bases between them. Germline lookup yields CDR1 MNHEY and CDR2 SVGAGI. There are 13 residues in the CDR3.